This T cell receptor (beta chain) was documented in a study of cytomegalovirus exposure and HLA in healthy donors. Vbeta (60) and Jbeta (13) primers were used in the PCR. Some clones are missing from TCRdb's copy, which holds only in-frame ones; the method was immunoSEQ multiplex PCR. The table lists approximately 190,000 clones, roughly nine tenths of them singletons, with around 1% in the top ten. CDR3 size: 14 residues. Germline CDR1 and CDR2: SQVTM and ANQGSEA. V lost 7 bases, J lost 3 bases, and 15 bases lay in between. This clone occurred once. Specimen: PBMCs. This clonotype was obtained from a boy between 2 and 10 years old in good health and CMV-seronegative. The chain joins TRBV29-1 to TRBJ2-2; no clear D gene. DNA for the CDR3: TGCAGCGCGACTCCTTACCCGGACACCGGGGAGCTGTTTTTT. Translation gives CSATPYPDTGELFF.